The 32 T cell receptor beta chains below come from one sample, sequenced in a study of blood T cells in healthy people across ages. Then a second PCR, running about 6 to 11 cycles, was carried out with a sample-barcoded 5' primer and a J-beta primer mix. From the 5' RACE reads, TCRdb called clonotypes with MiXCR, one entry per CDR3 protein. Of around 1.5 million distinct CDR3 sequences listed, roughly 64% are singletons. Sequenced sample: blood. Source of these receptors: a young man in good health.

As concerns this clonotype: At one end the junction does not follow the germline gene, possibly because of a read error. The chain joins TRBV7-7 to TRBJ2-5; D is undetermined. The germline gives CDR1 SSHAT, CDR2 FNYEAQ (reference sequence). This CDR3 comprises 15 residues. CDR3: CASSPLLGNQETQYF. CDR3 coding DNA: TGTGCTAGCAGCCCCCTATTGGGGAACCAAGAGACCCAGTACTTC.

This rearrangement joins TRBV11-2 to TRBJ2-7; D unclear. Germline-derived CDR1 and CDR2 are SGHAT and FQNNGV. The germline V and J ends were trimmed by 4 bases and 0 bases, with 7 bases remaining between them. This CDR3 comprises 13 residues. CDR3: CASSSSYSYEQYF. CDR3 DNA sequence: TGTGCCAGCAGCTCCAGCTACTCCTACGAGCAGTACTTC.

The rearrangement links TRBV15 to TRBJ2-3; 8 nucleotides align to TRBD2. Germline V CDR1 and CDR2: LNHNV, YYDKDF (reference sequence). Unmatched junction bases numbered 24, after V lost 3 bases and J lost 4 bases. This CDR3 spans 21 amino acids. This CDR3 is CATSSLGLGRTSPGPPDTQYF. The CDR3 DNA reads TGTGCCACCAGCAGTCTTGGTCTAGGCAGGACTAGCCCCGGTCCCCCAGATACGCAGTATTTT.

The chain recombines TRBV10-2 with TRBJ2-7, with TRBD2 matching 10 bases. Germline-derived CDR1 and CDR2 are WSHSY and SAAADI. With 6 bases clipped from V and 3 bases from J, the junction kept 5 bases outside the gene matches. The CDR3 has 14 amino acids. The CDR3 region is CASRRLAGFYEQYF. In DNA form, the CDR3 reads TGCGCCAGCAGAAGACTAGCGGGCTTCTACGAGCAGTACTTC.

CDR3 bases: TGTGCCAGCAGCTGGCGGGCAAGCCCCTACGAGCAGTACTTC. Its translation: CASSWRASPYEQYF. The chain joins TRBV7-2 to TRBJ2-7; tentative D call: TRBD2 (5 bases). Trimming cost V 4 bases and J 2 bases, with 12 bases left between them. Germline loops: CDR1 SGHTA, CDR2 FQGNSA. CDR3 length: 14 amino acids.

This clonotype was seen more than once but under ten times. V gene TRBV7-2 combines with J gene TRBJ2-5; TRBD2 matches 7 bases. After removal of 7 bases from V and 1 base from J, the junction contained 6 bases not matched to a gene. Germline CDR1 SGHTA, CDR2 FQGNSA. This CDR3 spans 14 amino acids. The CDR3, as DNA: TGTGCCAGCAAGCTAGCGGCAACCCAAGAGACCCAGTACTTC. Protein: CASKLAATQETQYF. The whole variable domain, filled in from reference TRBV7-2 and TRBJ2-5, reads GAGVSQSPSNKVTEKGKDVELRCDPISGHTALYWYRQSLGQGLEFLIYFQGNSAPDKSGLPSDRFSAERTGGSVSTLTIQRTQQEDSAVYLCASKLAATQETQYFGPGTRLLVL.

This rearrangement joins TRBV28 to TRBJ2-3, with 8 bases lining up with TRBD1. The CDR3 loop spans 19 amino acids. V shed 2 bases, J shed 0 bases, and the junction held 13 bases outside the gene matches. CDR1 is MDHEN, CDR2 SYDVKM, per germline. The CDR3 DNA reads TGTGCCAGCAGTTTAAGGGACAGGAACTTCCCTTACAGCACAGATACGCAGTATTTT. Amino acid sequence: CASSLRDRNFPYSTDTQYF. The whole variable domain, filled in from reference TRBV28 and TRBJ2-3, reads DVKVTQSSRYLVKRTGEKVFLECVQDMDHENMFWYRQDPGLGLRLIYFSYDVKMKEKGDIPEGYSVSREKKERFSLILESASTNQTSMYLCASSLRDRNFPYSTDTQYFGPGTRLTVL.

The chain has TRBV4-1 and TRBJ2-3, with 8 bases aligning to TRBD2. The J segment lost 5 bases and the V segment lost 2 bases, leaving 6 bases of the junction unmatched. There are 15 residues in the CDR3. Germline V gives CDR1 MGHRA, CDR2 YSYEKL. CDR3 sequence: CASSQLGTRRDTQYF. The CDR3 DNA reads TGCGCCAGCAGCCAACTGGGGACTAGGCGAGATACGCAGTATTTT.

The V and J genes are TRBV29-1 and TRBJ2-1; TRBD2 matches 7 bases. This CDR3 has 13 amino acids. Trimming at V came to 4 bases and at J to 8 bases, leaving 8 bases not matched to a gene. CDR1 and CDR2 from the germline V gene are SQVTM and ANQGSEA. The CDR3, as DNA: TGCAGCGTTGGACCGAGAGGGAGGGATGAGCAGTTCTTC. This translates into CSVGPRGRDEQFF.

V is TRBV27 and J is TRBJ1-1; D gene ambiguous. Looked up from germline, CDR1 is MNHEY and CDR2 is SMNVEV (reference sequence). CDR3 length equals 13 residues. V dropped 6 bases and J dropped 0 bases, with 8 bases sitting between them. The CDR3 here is CASRPLMNTEAFF. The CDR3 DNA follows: TGTGCCAGCAGACCGCTTATGAACACTGAAGCTTTCTTT.

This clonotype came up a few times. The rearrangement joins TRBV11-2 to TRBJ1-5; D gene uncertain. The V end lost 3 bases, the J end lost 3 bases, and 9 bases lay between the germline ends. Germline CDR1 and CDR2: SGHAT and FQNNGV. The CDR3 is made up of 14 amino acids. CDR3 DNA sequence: TGTGCCAGCAGCTTGGGTATTGCCAATCAGCCCCAGCATTTT. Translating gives CASSLGIANQPQHF.

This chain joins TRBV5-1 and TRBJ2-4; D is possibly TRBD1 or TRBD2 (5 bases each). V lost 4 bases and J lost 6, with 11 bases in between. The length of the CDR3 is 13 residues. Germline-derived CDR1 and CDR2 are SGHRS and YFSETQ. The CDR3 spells CASSPAGGNIQYF. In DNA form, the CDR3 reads TGCGCCAGCAGCCCAGCTGGGGGAAACATTCAGTACTTC.

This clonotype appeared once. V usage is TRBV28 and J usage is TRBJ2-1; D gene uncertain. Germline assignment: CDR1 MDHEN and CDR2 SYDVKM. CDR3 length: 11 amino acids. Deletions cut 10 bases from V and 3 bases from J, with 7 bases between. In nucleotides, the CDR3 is TGTGCCAACACCGGCTACAATGAGCAGTTCTTC. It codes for CANTGYNEQFF.

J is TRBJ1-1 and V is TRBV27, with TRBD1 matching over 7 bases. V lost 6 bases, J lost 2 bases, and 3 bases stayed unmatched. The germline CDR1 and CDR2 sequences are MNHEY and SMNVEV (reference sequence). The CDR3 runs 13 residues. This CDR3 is CASRTGSNTEAFF. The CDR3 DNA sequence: TGTGCCAGCAGGACAGGGTCCAACACTGAAGCTTTCTTT.

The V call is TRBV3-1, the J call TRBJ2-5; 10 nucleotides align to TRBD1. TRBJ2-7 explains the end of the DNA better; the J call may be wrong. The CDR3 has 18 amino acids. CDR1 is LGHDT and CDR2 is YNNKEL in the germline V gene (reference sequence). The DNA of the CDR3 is TGTGCCAGCACGCCCAGAACGGCCTCGGGACAGGGGATCTACGAGCAGTACTTC. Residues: CASTPRTASGQGIYEQYF.

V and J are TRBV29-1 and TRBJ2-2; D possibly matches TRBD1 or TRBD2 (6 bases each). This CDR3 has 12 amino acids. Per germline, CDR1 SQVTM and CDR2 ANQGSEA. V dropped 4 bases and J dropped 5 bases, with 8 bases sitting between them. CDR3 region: CSVGGGTGELFF. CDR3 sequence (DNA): TGCAGCGTTGGAGGGGGGACCGGGGAGCTGTTTTTT.

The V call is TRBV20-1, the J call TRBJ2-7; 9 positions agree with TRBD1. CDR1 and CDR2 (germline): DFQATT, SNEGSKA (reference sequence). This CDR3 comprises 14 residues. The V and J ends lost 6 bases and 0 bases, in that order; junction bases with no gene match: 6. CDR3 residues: CSAGTGRISYEQYF. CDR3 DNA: TGCAGTGCAGGGACAGGGAGGATCTCCTACGAGCAGTACTTC.

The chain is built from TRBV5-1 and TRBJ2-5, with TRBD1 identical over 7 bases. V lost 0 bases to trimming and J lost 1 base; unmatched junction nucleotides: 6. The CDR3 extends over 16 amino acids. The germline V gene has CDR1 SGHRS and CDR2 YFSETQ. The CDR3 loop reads CASSLEQGPLQETQYF. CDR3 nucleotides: TGCGCCAGCAGCTTGGAACAGGGGCCTCTCCAAGAGACCCAGTACTTC.

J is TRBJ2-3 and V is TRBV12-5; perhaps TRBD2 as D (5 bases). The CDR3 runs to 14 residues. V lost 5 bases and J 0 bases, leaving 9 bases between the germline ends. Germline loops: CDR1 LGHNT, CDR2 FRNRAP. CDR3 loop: CASGVRDSTDTQYF. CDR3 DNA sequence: TGTGCTAGTGGTGTGAGGGATAGCACAGATACGCAGTATTTT.

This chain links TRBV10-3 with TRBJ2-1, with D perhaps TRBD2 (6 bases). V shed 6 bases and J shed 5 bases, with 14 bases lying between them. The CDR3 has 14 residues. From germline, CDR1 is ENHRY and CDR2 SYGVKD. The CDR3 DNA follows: TGTGCCATCAGGGCCCCCGGGGGAAACAATGAGCAGTTCTTC. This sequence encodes CAIRAPGGNNEQFF.

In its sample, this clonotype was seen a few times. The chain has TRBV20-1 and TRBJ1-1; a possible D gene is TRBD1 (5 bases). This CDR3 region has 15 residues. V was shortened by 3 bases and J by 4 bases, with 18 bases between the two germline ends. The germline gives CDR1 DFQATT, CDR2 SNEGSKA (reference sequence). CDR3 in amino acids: CSASRVGGESTEAFF. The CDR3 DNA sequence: TGCAGTGCTAGCCGAGTTGGGGGAGAATCCACTGAAGCTTTCTTT.

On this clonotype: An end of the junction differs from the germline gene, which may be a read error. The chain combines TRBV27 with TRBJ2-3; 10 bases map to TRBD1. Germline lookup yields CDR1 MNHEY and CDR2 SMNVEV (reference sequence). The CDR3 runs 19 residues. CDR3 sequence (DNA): TGTGCCAGCATTCACCTGACAGGGGGCAACCCTAAGGGCACAGATACGCGGTATTTT. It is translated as CASIHLTGGNPKGTDTRYF.

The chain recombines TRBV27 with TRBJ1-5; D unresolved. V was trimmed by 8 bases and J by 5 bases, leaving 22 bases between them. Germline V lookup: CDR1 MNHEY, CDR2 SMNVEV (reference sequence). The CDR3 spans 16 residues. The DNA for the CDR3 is TGTGCCAGCCGTGTTGGGGAGATAATGAGGGATCAGCCCCAGCATTTT. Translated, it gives CASRVGEIMRDQPQHF.

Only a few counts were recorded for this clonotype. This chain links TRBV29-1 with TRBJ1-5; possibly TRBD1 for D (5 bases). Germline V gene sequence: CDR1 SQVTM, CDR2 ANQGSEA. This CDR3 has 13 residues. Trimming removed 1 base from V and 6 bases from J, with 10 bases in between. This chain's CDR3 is CSVEAGPGQPQHF. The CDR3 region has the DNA TGCAGCGTTGAAGCGGGGCCAGGTCAGCCCCAGCATTTT.

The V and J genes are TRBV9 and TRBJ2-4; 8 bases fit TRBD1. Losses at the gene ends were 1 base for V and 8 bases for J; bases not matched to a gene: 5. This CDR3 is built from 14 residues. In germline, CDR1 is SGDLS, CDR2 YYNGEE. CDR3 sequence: CASSVNRGWDIQYF. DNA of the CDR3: TGTGCCAGCAGCGTAAACAGGGGGTGGGACATTCAGTACTTC.

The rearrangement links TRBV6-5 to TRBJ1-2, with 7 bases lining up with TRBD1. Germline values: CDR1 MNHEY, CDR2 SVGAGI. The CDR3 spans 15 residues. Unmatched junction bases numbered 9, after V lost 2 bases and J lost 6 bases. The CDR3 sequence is CASSYLPGRGDGYTF. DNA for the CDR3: TGTGCCAGCAGTTACCTCCCGGGCAGGGGGGATGGCTACACCTTC.

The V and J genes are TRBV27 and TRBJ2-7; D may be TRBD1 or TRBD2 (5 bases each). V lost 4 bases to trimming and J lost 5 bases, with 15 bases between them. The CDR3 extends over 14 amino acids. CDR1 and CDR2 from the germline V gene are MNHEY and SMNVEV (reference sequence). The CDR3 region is CASSSGTLWDEQYF. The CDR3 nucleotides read TGTGCCAGCAGTTCGGGGACCCTATGGGACGAGCAGTACTTC.

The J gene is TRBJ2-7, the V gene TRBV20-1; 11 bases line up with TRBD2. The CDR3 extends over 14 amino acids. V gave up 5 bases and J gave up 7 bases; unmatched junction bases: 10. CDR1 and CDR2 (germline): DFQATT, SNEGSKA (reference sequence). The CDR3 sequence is CSAPRLAGTLEQYF. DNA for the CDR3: TGCAGTGCTCCCCGACTAGCGGGGACGTTAGAGCAGTACTTC.

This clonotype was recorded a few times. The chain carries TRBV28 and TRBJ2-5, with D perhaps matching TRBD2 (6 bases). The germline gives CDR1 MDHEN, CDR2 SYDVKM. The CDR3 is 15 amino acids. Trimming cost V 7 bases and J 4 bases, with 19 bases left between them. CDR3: CASTRTVLASETQYF. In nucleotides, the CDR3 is TGTGCCAGCACCCGGACCGTACTAGCATCAGAGACCCAGTACTTC. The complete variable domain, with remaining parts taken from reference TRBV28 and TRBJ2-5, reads DVKVTQSSRYLVKRTGEKVFLECVQDMDHENMFWYRQDPGLGLRLIYFSYDVKMKEKGDIPEGYSVSREKKERFSLILESASTNQTSMYLCASTRTVLASETQYFGPGTRLLVL.

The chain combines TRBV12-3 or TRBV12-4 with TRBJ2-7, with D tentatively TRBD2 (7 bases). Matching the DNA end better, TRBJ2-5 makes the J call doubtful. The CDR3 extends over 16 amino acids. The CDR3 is CASSPGGGNQKETQYF. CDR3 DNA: TGTGCCAGCAGTCCGGGGGGCGGGAATCAGAAAGAGACCCAGTACTTC.

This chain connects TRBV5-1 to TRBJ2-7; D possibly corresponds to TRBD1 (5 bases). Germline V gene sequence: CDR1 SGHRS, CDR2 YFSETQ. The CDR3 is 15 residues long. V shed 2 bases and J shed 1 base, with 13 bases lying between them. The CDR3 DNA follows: TGCGCCAGCAGCTTCAGGGAAGGGAAGTCCTACGAGCAGTACTTC. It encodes CASSFREGKSYEQYF.

The CDR3 sequence: CASSLSGQGKQETQYF. In DNA, the CDR3 is TGTGCCAGCAGTTTAAGTGGACAGGGTAAACAAGAGACCCAGTACTTC. V usage is TRBV27 and J usage is TRBJ2-5, with 8 bases that match TRBD1. CDR1 is MNHEY, CDR2 SMNVEV, per germline (reference sequence). J lost 2 bases, V lost 2 bases, and 7 bases had no gene match. The CDR3 has 16 residues.